This T cell receptor (beta chain) emerged from a study of blood T cells in healthy people across ages. Germline CDR1 is SGDLS and CDR2 is YYNGEE. V was pared by 5 bases and J by 9 bases, with 5 bases of the junction left unmatched. The CDR3 totals 12 residues. With a J-beta primer mix and a sample-barcoded 5' primer, a second PCR ran 7 to 11 cycles. TCRdb re-analysed the 5' RACE reads in MiXCR, keeping a single row per CDR3 protein. The sample carries approximately 800,000 distinct CDR3 sequences, about 62% recorded once. The origin of this receptor is a man aged 30 to 39 in good health. The genes are TRBV9 and TRBJ2-1; 7 positions match TRBD1. Sequenced sample: blood. In DNA form, the CDR3 reads TGTGCCAGCAGTACAGGGGACCTTGAGCAGTTCTTC. Protein product: CASSTGDLEQFF.